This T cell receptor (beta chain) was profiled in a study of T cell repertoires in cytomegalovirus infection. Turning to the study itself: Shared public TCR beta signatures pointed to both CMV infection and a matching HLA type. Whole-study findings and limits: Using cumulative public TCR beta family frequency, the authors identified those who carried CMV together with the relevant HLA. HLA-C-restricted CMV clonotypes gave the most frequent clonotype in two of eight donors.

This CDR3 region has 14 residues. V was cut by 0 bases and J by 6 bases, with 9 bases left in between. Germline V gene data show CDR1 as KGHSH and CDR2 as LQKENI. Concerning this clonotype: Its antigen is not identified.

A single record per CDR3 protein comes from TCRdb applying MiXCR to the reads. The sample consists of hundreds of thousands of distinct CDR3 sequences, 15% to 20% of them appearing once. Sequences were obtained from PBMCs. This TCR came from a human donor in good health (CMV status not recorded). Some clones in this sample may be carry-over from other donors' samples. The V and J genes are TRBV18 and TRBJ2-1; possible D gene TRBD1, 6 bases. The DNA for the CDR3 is TGTGCCAGCTCACCACCGGGACATTTCAATGAGCAGTTCTTC. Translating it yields CASSPPGHFNEQFF.